Shown below are 2 T cell receptor beta chains from a single sample sequenced in a study of shared clonotypes between healthy human individuals (dated by TCRdb to the early 2020s). Libraries were constructed by the immunoSEQ multiplex PCR assay. TCRdb limited this immuneACCESS table to in-frame rearrangements with V and J called. A share of clones is missing; checked studies link under half to unresolved V genes, and the rest is unexplained. The sample has a few million clones on record, just over 90% of them singletons. Roughly 0.15% of the sample lies in the top ten. The sample taken for sequencing was naive CD4+ T cells sorted from blood. In light of the paper, this sample's cell subset or site label describes: CD45RA+ positively selected. These receptors came from a man between 18 and 29 years old in good health.

The rearrangement joins TRBV4-1 to TRBJ2-5; D is possibly TRBD2 (6 bases). Germline CDR1 reads MGHRA; CDR2 reads YSYEKL. V lost 2 bases and J 5 bases, leaving 15 bases between the germline ends. The CDR3 totals 15 residues. In DNA form, the CDR3 reads TGCGCCAGCAGCCAATTGGGACTGCCGAAGGAGACCCAGTACTTC. As protein: CASSQLGLPKETQYF.

In its sample, this clone was seen a few times. CDR3 bases: TGTGCCAGCAGCTTAGGCTTTGCGCTTCCTTTCTTT. It yields the protein CASSLGFALPFF. The chain combines TRBV7-2 with TRBJ1-1; D unclear. Trimming cost V 1 base and J 12 bases, with 12 bases left between them. CDR3 size: 12 residues. The germline V gene has CDR1 SGHTA and CDR2 FQGNSA.